Sequencing of this TCR beta chain was carried out in a study of blood T cells in healthy people across ages. Findings and limits, study-wide: Estimated diversity that came from one million T cells was considered an underestimate.

CDR3 length equals 14 residues. Trimming shortened V by 5 bases and J by 0 bases, and 11 bases separated the two germline ends. The germline CDR1 and CDR2 sequences are SQVTM and ANQGSEA. Points on this clonotype: No antigen is known for it.

A second about 7 to 11 cycle PCR used barcoded and J-beta primers. Every sample produced at least 2.5 million CDR3-containing paired-end reads. TCRdb called the 5' RACE reads again in MiXCR, with one record for every CDR3 protein. This sample has fewer than 650,000 distinct CDR3 sequences, with roughly a quarter found just once. This sample was also put to use in a study of T cells of mothers and their children. In that study: In each mother, TCR beta CDR3 reads exceeded 10 million; in each child, they numbered around 3 million. Related pairs of mothers and children showed slightly higher, non-significant overlap versus unrelated pairs.

The sample was blood. The V and J genes are TRBV29-1 and TRBJ2-1; no clear D. This TCR was recovered from a boy aged 2 to 10 in good health. CDR3 protein: CSVRLISSYNEQFF. The CDR3 coding sequence is TGCAGCGTTCGGCTCATAAGCTCCTACAATGAGCAGTTCTTC.